This T cell receptor beta chain was documented in a study of monozygotic twins with inflammatory bowel disease. Each sample had eight separate cDNA synthesis reactions. Researchers used template switching to add UMIs featuring a 6-nucleotide sample barcode. For each CDR3 protein, TCRdb gives one entry from its re-call of the 5' RACE reads, without DNA. This listing includes approximately 390,000 distinct CDR3 sequences. The CDR3 covers 14 residues. The V gene's germline CDR1 is ENHRY and CDR2 SYGVKD. The specimen sequenced was blood. This TCR was sampled from a human donor with ulcerative colitis or Crohn's disease, or a healthy co-twin of an affected twin (not recorded which). The chain links TRBV10-3 to TRBJ1-3; no DNA is available, so the TRBD1 call from TCRdb remains unchecked. The CDR3 sequence: CAISDRGTGNTIYF.